In this sample, the clone carrying this T cell receptor beta chain turned up once. Across 20 to 25 US areas, participants ranged in age from roughly 18 to 95 years. This CDR3 is 13 amino acids long. Between the trimmed V and J ends, which lost 5 bases and 3 bases, there was a span of 10 bases. Germline CDR1 and CDR2: SGHAT and FQNNGV. These data come from a study of blood T cell repertoires in COVID-19. Study summary: Samples taken during acute and convalescent COVID-19 were collected in the United States, Italy and Spain. Sources were T cells, B-cell-depleted T cells, or PBMCs; the material itself was cDNA or gDNA.

Generated by immunoSEQ multiplex PCR, the TCRdb table keeps only in-frame clones and is missing some. Here the sample spans about 250,000 clones, about nine tenths being singletons. V usage is TRBV11-2 and J usage is TRBJ1-1; D is undetermined. Sequencing used PBMCs or T cells enriched from blood (not recorded which). The clonotype comes from a young man who had recovered from COVID-19. In nucleotides, the CDR3 is TGTGCCAGCAGCGTCCCAGGCTACACTGAAGCTTTCTTT. Translation: CASSVPGYTEAFF. The full variable domain, in which reference TRBV11-2 and TRBJ1-1 provide the parts outside the CDR3, is EAGVAQSPRYKIIEKRQSVAFWCNPISGHATLYWYQQILGQGPKLLIQFQNNGVVDDSQLPKDRFSAERLKGVDSTLKIQPAKLEDSAVYLCASSVPGYTEAFFGQGTRLTVV.